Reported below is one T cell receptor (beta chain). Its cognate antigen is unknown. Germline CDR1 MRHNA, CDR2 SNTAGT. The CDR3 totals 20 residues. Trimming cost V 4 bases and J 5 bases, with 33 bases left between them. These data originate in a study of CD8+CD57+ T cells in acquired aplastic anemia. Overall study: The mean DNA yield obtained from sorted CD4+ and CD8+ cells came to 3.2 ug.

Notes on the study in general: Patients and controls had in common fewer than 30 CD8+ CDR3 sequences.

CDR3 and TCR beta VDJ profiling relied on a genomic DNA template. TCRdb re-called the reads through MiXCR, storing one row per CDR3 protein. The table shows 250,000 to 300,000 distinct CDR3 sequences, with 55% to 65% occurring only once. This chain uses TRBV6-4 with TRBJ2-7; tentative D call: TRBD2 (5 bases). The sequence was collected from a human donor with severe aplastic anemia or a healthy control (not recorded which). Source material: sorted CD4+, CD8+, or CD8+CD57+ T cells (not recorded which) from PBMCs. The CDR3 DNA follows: TGTGCCAGCAGTGCTTCCACCTCAACCGGGGAGCTGTCGCAGACCAACGAGCAGTACTTC. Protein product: CASSASTSTGELSQTNEQYF.